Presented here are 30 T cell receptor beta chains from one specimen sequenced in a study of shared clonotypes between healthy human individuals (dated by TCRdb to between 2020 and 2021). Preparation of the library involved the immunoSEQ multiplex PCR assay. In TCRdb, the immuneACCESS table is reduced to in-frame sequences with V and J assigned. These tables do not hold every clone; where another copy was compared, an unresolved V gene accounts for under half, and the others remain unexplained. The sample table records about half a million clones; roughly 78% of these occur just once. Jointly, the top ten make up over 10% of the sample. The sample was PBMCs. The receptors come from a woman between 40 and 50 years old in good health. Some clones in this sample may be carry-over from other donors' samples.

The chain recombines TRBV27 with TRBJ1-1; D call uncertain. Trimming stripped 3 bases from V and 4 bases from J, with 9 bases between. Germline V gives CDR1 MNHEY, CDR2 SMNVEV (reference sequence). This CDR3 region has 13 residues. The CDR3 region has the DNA TGTGCCAGCAGTTTTCTGGGATTCACTGAAGCTTTCTTT. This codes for CASSFLGFTEAFF.

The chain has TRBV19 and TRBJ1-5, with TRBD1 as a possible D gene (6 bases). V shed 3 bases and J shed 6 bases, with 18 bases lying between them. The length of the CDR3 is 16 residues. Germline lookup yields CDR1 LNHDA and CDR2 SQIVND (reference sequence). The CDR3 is CASSISPGASGQPQHF. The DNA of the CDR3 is TGTGCCAGTAGTATTTCTCCGGGGGCTTCAGGTCAGCCCCAGCATTTT.

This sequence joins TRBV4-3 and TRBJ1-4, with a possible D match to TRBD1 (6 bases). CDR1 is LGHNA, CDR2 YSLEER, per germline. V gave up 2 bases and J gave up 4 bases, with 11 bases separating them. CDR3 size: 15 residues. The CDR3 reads CASSQRQGNNEKLFF. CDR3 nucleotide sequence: TGCGCCAGCAGCCAACGGCAGGGGAATAATGAAAAACTGTTTTTT.

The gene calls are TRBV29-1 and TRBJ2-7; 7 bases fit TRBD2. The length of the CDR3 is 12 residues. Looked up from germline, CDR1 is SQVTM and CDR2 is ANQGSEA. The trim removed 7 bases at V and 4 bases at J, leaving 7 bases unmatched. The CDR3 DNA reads TGCAGCGGGGGACTACTCGCGTACGAGCAGTACTTC. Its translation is CSGGLLAYEQYF.

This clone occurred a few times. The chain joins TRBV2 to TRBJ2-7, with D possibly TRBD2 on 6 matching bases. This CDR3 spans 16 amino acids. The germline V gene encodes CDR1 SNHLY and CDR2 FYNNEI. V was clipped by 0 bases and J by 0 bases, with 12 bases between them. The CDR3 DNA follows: TGTGCCAGCAGTGAAGCGCTTCTAGCGTTCTCCTACGAGCAGTACTTC. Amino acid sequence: CASSEALLAFSYEQYF.

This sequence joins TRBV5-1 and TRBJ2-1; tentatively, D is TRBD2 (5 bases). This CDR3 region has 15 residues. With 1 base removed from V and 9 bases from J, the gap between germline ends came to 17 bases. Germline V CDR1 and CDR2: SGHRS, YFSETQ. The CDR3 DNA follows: TGCGCCAGCAGCTTGCCCCCGTCTAGCCACCCTGAGCAGTTCTTC. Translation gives CASSLPPSSHPEQFF.

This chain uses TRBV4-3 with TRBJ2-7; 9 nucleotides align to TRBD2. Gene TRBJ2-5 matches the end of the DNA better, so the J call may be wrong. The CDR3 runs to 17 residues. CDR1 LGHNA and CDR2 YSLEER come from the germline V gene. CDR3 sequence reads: CASSQATTSGFQETQYF. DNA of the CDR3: TGCGCCAGCAGCCAAGCTACGACTAGCGGCTTCCAAGAGACCCAGTACTTC.

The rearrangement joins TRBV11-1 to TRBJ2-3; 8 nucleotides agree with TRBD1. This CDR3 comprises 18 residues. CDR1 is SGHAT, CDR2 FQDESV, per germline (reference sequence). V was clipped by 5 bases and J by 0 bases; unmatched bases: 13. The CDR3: CASSTRTNDRGSTDTQYF. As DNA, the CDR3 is TGTGCCAGCAGCACCAGAACGAACGACAGGGGAAGCACAGATACGCAGTATTTT.

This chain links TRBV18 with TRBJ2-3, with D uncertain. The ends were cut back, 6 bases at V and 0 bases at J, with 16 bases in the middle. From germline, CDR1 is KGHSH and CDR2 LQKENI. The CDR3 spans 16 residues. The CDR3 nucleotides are TGTGCCAGCTCGGCTAATGCGGATCCAAGCACAGATACGCAGTATTTT. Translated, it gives CASSANADPSTDTQYF.

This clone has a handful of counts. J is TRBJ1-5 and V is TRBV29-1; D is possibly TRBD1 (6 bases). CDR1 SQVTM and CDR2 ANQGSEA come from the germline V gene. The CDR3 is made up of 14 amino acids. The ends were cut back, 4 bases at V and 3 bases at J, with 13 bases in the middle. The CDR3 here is CSVGGAPSNQPQHF. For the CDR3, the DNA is TGCAGCGTTGGGGGGGCCCCCTCCAATCAGCCCCAGCATTTT. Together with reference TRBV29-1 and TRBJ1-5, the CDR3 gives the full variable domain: SAVISQKPSRDICQRGTSLTIQCQVDSQVTMMFWYRQQPGQSLTLIATANQGSEATYESGFVIDKFPISRPNLTFSTLTVSNMSPEDSSIYLCSVGGAPSNQPQHFGDGTRLSIL.

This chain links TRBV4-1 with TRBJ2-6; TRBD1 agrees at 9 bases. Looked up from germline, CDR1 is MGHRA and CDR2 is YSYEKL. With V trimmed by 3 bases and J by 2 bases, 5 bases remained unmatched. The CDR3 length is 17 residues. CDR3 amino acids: CASSQARQGAGANVLTF. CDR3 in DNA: TGCGCCAGCAGCCAGGCGAGACAGGGGGCTGGGGCCAACGTCCTGACTTTC.

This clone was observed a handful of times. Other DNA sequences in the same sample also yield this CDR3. CDR3 in DNA: TGTGCCACCAGCAGATCCCAGGAGACCCAGTACTTC. Its translation is CATSRSQETQYF. The chain links TRBV15 to TRBJ2-5; D ambiguous. Germline values: CDR1 LNHNV, CDR2 YYDKDF (reference sequence). V was trimmed by 2 bases and J by 5 bases, leaving 6 bases between them. The CDR3 length is 12 residues.

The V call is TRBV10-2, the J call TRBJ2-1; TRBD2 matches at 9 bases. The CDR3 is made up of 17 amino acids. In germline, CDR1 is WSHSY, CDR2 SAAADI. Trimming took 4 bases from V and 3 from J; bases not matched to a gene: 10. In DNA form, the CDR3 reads TGCGCCAGCAGTGCCCTATATAGCGGGAGTAACTACAATGAGCAGTTCTTC. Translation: CASSALYSGSNYNEQFF.

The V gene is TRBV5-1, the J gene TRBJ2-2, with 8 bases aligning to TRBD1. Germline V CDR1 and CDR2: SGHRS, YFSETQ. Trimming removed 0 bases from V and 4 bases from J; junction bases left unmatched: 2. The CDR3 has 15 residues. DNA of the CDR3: TGCGCCAGCAGCTTGGATGGACAGGGCACCGGGGAGCTGTTTTTT. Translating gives CASSLDGQGTGELFF.

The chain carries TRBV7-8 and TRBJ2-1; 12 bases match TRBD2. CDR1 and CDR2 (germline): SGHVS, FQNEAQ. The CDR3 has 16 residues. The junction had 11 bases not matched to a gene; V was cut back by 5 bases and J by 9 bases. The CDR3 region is CASSVAGLAGLVEQFF. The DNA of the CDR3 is TGTGCCAGCAGCGTCGCGGGACTAGCGGGCTTAGTTGAGCAGTTCTTC.

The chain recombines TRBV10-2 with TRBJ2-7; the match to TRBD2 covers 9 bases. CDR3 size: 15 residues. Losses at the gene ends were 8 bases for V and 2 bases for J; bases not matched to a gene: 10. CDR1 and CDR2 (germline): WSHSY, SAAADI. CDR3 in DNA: TGCGCCAGCGAGGCTAGCGGGATCCAAACCTACGAGCAGTACTTC. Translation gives CASEASGIQTYEQYF.

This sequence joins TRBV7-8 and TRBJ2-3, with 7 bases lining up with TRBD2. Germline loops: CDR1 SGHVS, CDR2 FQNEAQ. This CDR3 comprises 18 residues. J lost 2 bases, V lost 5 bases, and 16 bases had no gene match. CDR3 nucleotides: TGTGCCAGCAGCCCTAGACCCGGGGGAGCGGGGAACACAGATACGCAGTATTTT. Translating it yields CASSPRPGGAGNTDTQYF. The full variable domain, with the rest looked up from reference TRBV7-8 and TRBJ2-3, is GAGVSQSPRYKVAKRGQDVALRCDPISGHVSLFWYQQALGQGPEFLTYFQNEAQLDKSGLPSDRFFAERPEGSVSTLKIQRTQQEDSAVYLCASSPRPGGAGNTDTQYFGPGTRLTVL.

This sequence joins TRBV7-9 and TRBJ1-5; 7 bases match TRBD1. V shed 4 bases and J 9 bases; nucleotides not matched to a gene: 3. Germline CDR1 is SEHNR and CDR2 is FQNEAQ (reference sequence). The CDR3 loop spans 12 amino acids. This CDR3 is CASSSEGAPQHF. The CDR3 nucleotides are TGTGCCAGCAGCTCCGAGGGGGCGCCCCAGCATTTT.

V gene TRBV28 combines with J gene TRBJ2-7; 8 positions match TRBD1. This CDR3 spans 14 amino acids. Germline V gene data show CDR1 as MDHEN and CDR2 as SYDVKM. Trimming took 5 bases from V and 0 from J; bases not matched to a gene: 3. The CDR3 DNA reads TGTGCCAGCAGTATCGACAGGGGCTCCTACGAGCAGTACTTC. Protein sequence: CASSIDRGSYEQYF.

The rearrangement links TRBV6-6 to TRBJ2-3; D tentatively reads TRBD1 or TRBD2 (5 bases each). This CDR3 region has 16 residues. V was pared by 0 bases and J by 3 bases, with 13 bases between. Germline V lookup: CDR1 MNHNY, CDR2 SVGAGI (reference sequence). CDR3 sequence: CASSYSSGTATDTQYF. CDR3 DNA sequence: TGTGCCAGCAGTTACTCATCAGGGACGGCAACAGATACGCAGTATTTT.

Here the CDR3 reads CASSLRQGAQGANVLTF. CDR3 DNA sequence: TGTGCCAGCAGCTTAAGGCAGGGGGCGCAAGGGGCCAACGTCCTGACTTTC. The chain is built from TRBV7-3 and TRBJ2-6; 8 bases map to TRBD1. CDR1 SGHTA and CDR2 FQGTGA come from the germline V gene. CDR3 length: 17 amino acids. Trimming cost V 1 base and J 4 bases; bases outside gene matches: 6. Full variable domain (missing parts from reference TRBV7-3 and TRBJ2-6): GAGVSQTPSNKVTEKGKYVELRCDPISGHTALYWYRQSLGQGPEFLIYFQGTGAADDSGLPNDRFFAVRPEGSVSTLKIQRTERGDSAVYLCASSLRQGAQGANVLTFGAGSRLTVL.

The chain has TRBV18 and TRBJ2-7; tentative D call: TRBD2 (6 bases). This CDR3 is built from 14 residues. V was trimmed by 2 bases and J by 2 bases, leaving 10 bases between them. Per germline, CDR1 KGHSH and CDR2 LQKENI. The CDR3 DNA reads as TGTGCCAGCTCACCAGGTCCGGGGGCCTACGAGCAGTACTTC. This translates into CASSPGPGAYEQYF.

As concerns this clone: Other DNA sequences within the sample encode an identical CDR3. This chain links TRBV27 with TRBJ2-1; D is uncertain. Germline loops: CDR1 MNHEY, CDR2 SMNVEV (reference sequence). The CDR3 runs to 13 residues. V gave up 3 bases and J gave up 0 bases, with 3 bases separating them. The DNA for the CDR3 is TGTGCCAGCAGTTTCAGCTCCTACAATGAGCAGTTCTTC. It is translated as CASSFSSYNEQFF.

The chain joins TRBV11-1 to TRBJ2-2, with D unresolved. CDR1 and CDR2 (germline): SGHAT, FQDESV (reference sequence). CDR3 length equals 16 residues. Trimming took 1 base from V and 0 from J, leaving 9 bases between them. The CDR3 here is CASSLGVPANTGELFF. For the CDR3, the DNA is TGTGCCAGCAGCTTAGGTGTCCCGGCGAACACCGGGGAGCTGTTTTTT.

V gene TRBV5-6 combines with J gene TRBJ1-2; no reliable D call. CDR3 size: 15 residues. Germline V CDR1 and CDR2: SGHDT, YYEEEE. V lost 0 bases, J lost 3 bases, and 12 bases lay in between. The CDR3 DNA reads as TGTGCCAGCAGCTTGGCGGGAGACCCTCACTATGGCTACACCTTC. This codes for CASSLAGDPHYGYTF.

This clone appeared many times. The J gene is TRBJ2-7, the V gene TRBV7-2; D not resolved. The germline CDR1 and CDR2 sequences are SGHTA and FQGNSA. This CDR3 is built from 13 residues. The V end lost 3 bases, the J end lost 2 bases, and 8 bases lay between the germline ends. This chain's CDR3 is CASSFAAPYEQYF. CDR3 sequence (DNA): TGTGCCAGCAGCTTTGCGGCTCCCTACGAGCAGTACTTC.

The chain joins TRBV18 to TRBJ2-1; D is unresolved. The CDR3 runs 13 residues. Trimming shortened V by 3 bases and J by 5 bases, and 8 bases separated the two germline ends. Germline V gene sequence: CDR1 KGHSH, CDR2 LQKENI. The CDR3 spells CASSPNWNNEQFF. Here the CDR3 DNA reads TGTGCCAGCTCACCCAACTGGAACAATGAGCAGTTCTTC. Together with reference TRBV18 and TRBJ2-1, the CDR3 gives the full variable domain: NAGVMQNPRHLVRRRGQEARLRCSPMKGHSHVYWYRQLPEEGLKFMVYLQKENIIDESGMPKERFSAEFPKEGPSILRIQQVVRGDSAAYFCASSPNWNNEQFFGPGTRLTVL.

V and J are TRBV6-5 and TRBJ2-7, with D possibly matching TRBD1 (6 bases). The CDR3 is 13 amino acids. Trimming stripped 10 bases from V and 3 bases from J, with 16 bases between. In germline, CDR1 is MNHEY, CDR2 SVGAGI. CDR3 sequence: CATQTGSLYEQYF. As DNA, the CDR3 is TGTGCCACCCAGACAGGATCTCTCTACGAGCAGTACTTC.

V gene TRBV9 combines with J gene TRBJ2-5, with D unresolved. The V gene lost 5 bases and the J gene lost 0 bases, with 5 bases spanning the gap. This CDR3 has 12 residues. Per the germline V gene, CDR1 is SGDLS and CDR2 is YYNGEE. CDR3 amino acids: CASSLNQETQYF. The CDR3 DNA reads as TGTGCCAGCAGTCTTAACCAAGAGACCCAGTACTTC.

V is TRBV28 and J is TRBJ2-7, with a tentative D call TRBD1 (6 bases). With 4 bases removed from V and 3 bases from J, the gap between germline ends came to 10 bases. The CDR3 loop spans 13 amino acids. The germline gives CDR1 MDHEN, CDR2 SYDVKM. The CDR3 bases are TGTGCCAGCAGTTCCGGGACACTCTACGAGCAGTACTTC. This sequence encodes CASSSGTLYEQYF.